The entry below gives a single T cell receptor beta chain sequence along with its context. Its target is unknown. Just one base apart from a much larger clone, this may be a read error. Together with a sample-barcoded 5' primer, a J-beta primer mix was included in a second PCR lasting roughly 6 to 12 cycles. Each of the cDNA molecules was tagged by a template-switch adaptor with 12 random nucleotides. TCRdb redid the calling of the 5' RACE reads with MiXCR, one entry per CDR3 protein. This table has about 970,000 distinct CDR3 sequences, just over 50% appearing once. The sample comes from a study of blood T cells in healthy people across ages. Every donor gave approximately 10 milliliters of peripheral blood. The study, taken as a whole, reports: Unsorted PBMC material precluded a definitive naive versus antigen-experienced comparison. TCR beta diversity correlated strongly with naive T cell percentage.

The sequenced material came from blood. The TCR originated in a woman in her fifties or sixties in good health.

DNA of the CDR3: TGTGCCAACAGTTTCCTGGAAGGGAACCGTTTGAACACTGAAGCTTTCTTT. Translating gives CANSFLEGNRLNTEAFF. J is TRBJ1-1 and V is TRBV12-3 or TRBV12-4; D is undetermined. The CDR3 length is 17 residues.